The 14 T cell receptor beta chains given below trace back to one sample, sequenced in a study of post-analysis software for immune sequencing data. cDNA libraries for TCR beta contained unique molecular identifiers. TCRdb independently ran MiXCR on the PCR reads; one entry per CDR3 protein. The sample has about 540,000 distinct CDR3 sequences; roughly 34% are singletons. Antigen specificity for these receptors is unknown. Findings and limits, study-wide: TRBV5-6, TRBV5-1 and TRBV20-1 belonged to a set of about five TRBV segments that were more frequent in patients than controls.

Sequencing was performed on blood. The receptors were sampled from a girl aged 2-17 years with multiple sclerosis.

This chain joins TRBV27 and TRBJ2-1; 7 nucleotides align to TRBD2. The V gene end was trimmed by 2 bases and the J gene end by 8 bases; junction bases not matched to a gene: 12. The CDR3 contains 16 residues. CDR1 and CDR2 (germline): MNHEY, SMNVEV (reference sequence). The CDR3 is CASSLTRGSYEDEQFF. CDR3 bases: TGTGCCAGCAGTTTAACGCGGGGGAGCTATGAGGATGAGCAGTTCTTC.

This clonotype was counted between two and nine times. The V gene is TRBV15, the J gene TRBJ1-1; D ambiguous. This CDR3 region has 15 residues. The V gene lost 0 bases and the J gene lost 1 base, with 9 bases spanning the gap. The germline CDR1 and CDR2 sequences are LNHNV and YYDKDF (reference sequence). CDR3 sequence reads: CATSRDPASNTEAFF. DNA of the CDR3: TGTGCCACCAGCAGAGATCCGGCTTCGAACACTGAAGCTTTCTTT.

The chain combines TRBV5-1 with TRBJ2-5, with 11 nucleotides matching TRBD2. The tail of the sequence fits TRBJ2-7 better, so the J call may be wrong. CDR3 length equals 16 residues. Germline V CDR1 and CDR2: SGHRS, YFSETQ. In DNA, the CDR3 is TGCGCCAGCAGCTCAACGTTAGCGGGGGGGCTCTCCGAGCAGTACTTC. Residues: CASSSTLAGGLSEQYF.

The chain is built from TRBV7-2 and TRBJ1-6; 7 nucleotides line up with TRBD1. The germline V gene encodes CDR1 SGHTA and CDR2 FQGNSA. This CDR3 has 14 amino acids. V was clipped by 6 bases and J by 6 bases; unmatched bases: 5. The CDR3 sequence: CASRPGTVNSPLHF. CDR3 DNA sequence: TGTGCCAGCAGGCCCGGGACAGTTAATTCACCCCTCCACTTT.

This chain uses TRBV27 with TRBJ2-7, with a weak D call TRBD2 (5 bases). Germline loops: CDR1 MNHEY, CDR2 SMNVEV (reference sequence). The ends were cut back, 7 bases at V and 7 bases at J, with 11 bases in the middle. The CDR3 totals 11 residues. The CDR3 sequence is CASMRTGEQYF. DNA for the CDR3: TGTGCCAGCATGAGGACGGGAGAGCAGTACTTC.

V and J are TRBV2 and TRBJ2-3; D perhaps matches TRBD2 (7 bases). Germline values: CDR1 SNHLY, CDR2 FYNNEI. CDR3 size: 15 residues. Trimming stripped 0 bases from V and 2 bases from J, with 9 bases between. The CDR3 region has the DNA TGTGCCAGCAGTGAAGCGGGGGGGCCCACAGATACGCAGTATTTT. Its protein is CASSEAGGPTDTQYF.

The chain is built from TRBV4-1 and TRBJ2-3; 7 bases agree with TRBD1. Losses at the gene ends were 3 bases for V and 12 bases for J; bases not matched to a gene: 9. CDR1 MGHRA and CDR2 YSYEKL come from the germline V gene. The CDR3 has 13 residues. CDR3 sequence (DNA): TGCGCCAGCAGCCACCCAGGACAGGCCTTCCAGTATTTT. The encoded protein is CASSHPGQAFQYF.

V and J are TRBV19 and TRBJ2-7, with 8 bases aligning to TRBD1. Germline loops: CDR1 LNHDA, CDR2 SQIVND (reference sequence). After removal of 4 bases from V and 5 bases from J, the junction contained 13 bases not matched to a gene. This CDR3 spans 16 amino acids. CDR3 sequence (DNA): TGTGCCAGTAGTACCTCCTATGGACAGGGCTCGAACGAGCAGTACTTC. It translates to CASSTSYGQGSNEQYF. Full variable domain (missing parts from reference TRBV19 and TRBJ2-7): DGGITQSPKYLFRKEGQNVTLSCEQNLNHDAMYWYRQDPGQGLRLIYYSQIVNDFQKGDIAEGYSVSREKKESFPLTVTSAQKNPTAFYLCASSTSYGQGSNEQYFGPGTRLTVT.

J is TRBJ2-3 and V is TRBV5-1, with TRBD2 matching over 8 bases. From germline, CDR1 is SGHRS and CDR2 YFSETQ. The CDR3 runs to 14 residues. V gave up 6 bases and J gave up 0 bases; unmatched junction bases: 3. CDR3: CASTRGGSTDTQYF. The DNA of the CDR3 is TGCGCCAGCACCCGGGGGGGCAGCACAGATACGCAGTATTTT.

The chain joins TRBV29-1 to TRBJ1-2, with 9 bases that match TRBD1. CDR1 is SQVTM, CDR2 ANQGSEA, per germline. The CDR3 runs 12 residues. With 4 bases clipped from V and 8 bases from J, the junction kept 5 bases outside the gene matches. The DNA for the CDR3 is TGCAGCGTTGTGGGGGACAGGGACGGCTACACCTTC. Its protein product is CSVVGDRDGYTF.

This clonotype was observed a handful of times. The rearrangement links TRBV6-1 to TRBJ2-3; D gene unclear. This CDR3 has 13 residues. The V end lost 0 bases, the J end lost 7 bases, and 8 bases lay between the germline ends. Germline V gene lookup returns CDR1 MNHNS and CDR2 SASEGT. CDR3 amino acids: CASSEARQNTQYF. CDR3 nucleotides: TGTGCCAGCAGTGAAGCACGTCAGAATACGCAGTATTTT.

This clonotype turned up a few times. This chain connects TRBV18 to TRBJ1-3, with a tentative D call TRBD1 (6 bases). This CDR3 has 19 residues. V was clipped by 3 bases and J by 2 bases, with 23 bases between them. CDR1 and CDR2 from the germline V gene are KGHSH and LQKENI. Here the CDR3 reads CASSPLTPGHPLPGNTIYF. CDR3 bases: TGTGCCAGCTCACCCCTGACGCCGGGACATCCTTTGCCTGGAAACACCATATATTTT.

The chain carries TRBV6-4 and TRBJ2-1; possibly TRBD1 for D (10 bases). Germline lookup yields CDR1 MRHNA and CDR2 SNTAGT. The CDR3 sequence is 20 residues long. With 5 bases removed from V and 0 bases from J, the gap between germline ends came to 26 bases. The CDR3 spells CASSQAGTGVRGGSYNEQFF. CDR3 sequence (DNA): TGTGCCAGCAGTCAAGCCGGGACAGGGGTGCGGGGGGGCTCCTACAATGAGCAGTTCTTC.

This chain uses TRBV12-3 or TRBV12-4 with TRBJ2-4, with 8 bases that match TRBD2. This CDR3 contains 15 residues. After removal of 6 bases from V and 13 bases from J, the junction contained 17 bases not matched to a gene. The CDR3 nucleotides read TGTGCCAGCAGCGTGGGGCGGGGGGAGTTGAATGAGCAGTACTTC. The encoded protein is CASSVGRGELNEQYF.